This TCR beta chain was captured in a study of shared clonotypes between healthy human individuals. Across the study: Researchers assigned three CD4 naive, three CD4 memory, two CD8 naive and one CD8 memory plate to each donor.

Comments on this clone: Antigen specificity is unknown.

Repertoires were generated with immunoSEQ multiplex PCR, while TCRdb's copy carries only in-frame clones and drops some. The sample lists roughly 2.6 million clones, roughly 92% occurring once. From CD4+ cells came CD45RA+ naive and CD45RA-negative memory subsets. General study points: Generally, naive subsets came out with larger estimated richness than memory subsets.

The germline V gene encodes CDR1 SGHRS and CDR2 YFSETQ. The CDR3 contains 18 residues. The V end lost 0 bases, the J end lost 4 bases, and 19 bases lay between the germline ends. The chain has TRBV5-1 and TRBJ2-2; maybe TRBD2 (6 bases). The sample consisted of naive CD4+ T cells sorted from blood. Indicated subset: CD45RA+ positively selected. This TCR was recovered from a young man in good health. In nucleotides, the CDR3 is TGCGCCAGCAGCTTGGGTTCTGTCGCCGGCGGGACCACCGGGGAGCTGTTTTTT. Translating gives CASSLGSVAGGTTGELFF.